This T cell receptor (beta chain) was sequenced during a study of T cells in women clearing cervical HPV infection. Study summary: Controls gave blood once infection was undetectable; cases at lesion identification.

Study-level findings and limits: CIN3+ cases had significantly higher TCR repertoire richness than controls, but evenness did not differ.

Average input was around 1,100 ng genomic DNA for immunoSEQ TCR beta CDR3 amplification. TCRdb's table, derived via immunoSEQ multiplex PCR, lists solely in-frame clones and lacks some. The sample table sets out 20,000 to 30,000 clones. The junction had 16 bases not matched to a gene; V was cut back by 3 bases and J by 5 bases. The CDR3 totals 18 residues. A remark on this clone: As yet, its antigen is unknown. Sequencing ends 3 residues short of the CDR3 end; the germline J gene provides the rest.

The TCR sequence derives from a woman between 18 and 69 years old with a cervical HPV16 infection that either progressed to CIN3+ or cleared (not recorded which). The sequencing input was blood buffy coat. The chain employs TRBV12-3 or TRBV12-4 and TRBJ2-1, with 7 bases that match TRBD2. This CDR3 is CASSLGPPQTSRHNEQFF. Incomplete CDR3 DNA: TGTGCCAGCAGTTTGGGGCCGCCCCAGACTAGCCGGCACAATGAG.